The rows below give T cell receptor beta chains drawn from one sample of a study of cytomegalovirus exposure and HLA in healthy donors. Produced via immunoSEQ multiplex PCR; TCRdb's table is partial and in-frame only. This table has over 85,000 clones, roughly 79% appearing once. Sequencing was done on a sample of PBMCs. The origin of the receptors is a man in his forties or fifties in good health and CMV-seronegative. CDR3s include the opening cysteine and the closing phenylalanine or tryptophan. Fields, in order: D gene, J gene, clone size, V gene, CDR3 protein, CDR3 DNA. D genes are given only for firm matches. Clone size is not always given. Where it is, it says once, few, many or a class for expanded clones.

D: .
J: TRBJ2-1
size: .
V: TRBV5-1
CDR3: CASSLPRGVGNAKTYNEQFF
DNA: TGCGCCAGCAGCTTGCCCCGGGGTGTAGGGAACGCAAAGACCTACAATGAGCAGTTCTTC

D: .
J: TRBJ2-4
size: .
V: TRBV9
CDR3: CASSDNRGNIQYF
DNA: TGTGCCAGCAGCGATAATAGAGGGAACATTCAGTACTTC

D: .
J: TRBJ2-1
size: .
V: TRBV5-1
CDR3: CASSLGGPGSYNEQFF
DNA: TGCGCCAGCAGCTTGGGAGGCCCGGGCTCCTACAATGAGCAGTTCTTC

D: .
J: TRBJ2-2
size: .
V: TRBV5-1
CDR3: CASSFRDTGELFF
DNA: TGCGCCAGCAGCTTCAGGGACACCGGGGAGCTGTTTTTT

D: .
J: TRBJ1-5
size: .
V: TRBV6-5
CDR3: CASSYSDNINQPQHF
DNA: TGTGCCAGCAGTTACTCCGACAACATCAATCAGCCCCAGCATTTT

D: TRBD2
J: TRBJ2-7
size: .
V: TRBV9
CDR3: CASSSRLAPEQYF
DNA: TGTGCCAGCAGCTCCCGACTAGCTCCCGAGCAGTACTTC

D: .
J: TRBJ1-2
size: .
V: TRBV29-1
CDR3: CSVVTRGLGGYTF
DNA: TGCAGCGTGGTGACACGGGGATTAGGTGGCTACACCTTC

D: TRBD1
J: TRBJ1-3
size: .
V: TRBV28
CDR3: CASSLGPRGTALGNTIYF
DNA: TGTGCCAGCAGTTTAGGACCTCGGGGGACAGCTCTGGGAAACACCATATATTTT

D: .
J: TRBJ2-3
size: once
V: TRBV19
CDR3: CASSISMGGGTDTQYF
DNA: TGTGCCAGTAGTATTAGTATGGGGGGTGGCACAGATACGCAGTATTTT

D: .
J: TRBJ2-7
size: .
V: TRBV6-6
CDR3: CASSHRTEDEQYF
DNA: TGTGCCAGCAGTCACCGGACAGAGGACGAGCAGTACTTC

D: .
J: TRBJ2-7
size: .
V: TRBV5-1
CDR3: CASSFDYEGYEQYF
DNA: TGCGCCAGCAGCTTCGACTACGAGGGATACGAGCAGTACTTC

D: TRBD2
J: TRBJ2-3
size: few
V: TRBV2
CDR3: CAGRTSGGRTDTQYF
DNA: TGTGCCGGAAGGACTAGCGGGGGGCGCACAGATACGCAGTATTTT

D: TRBD1
J: TRBJ2-1
size: .
V: TRBV13
CDR3: CASSWWDRSKNNEQFF
DNA: TGTGCCAGCAGCTGGTGGGACAGAAGTAAGAACAATGAGCAGTTCTTC

D: .
J: TRBJ2-1
size: .
V: TRBV28
CDR3: CASSSEWRDYNEQFF
DNA: TGTGCCAGCAGTTCTGAGTGGCGGGACTACAATGAGCAGTTCTTC

D: TRBD1
J: TRBJ1-5
size: .
V: TRBV9
CDR3: CASSVGTGSRQPQHF
DNA: TGTGCCAGCAGCGTAGGGACAGGGTCTCGGCAGCCCCAGCATTTT

D: TRBD1
J: TRBJ1-4
size: .
V: TRBV6-5
CDR3: CASSTDRARHEKLFF
DNA: TGTGCCAGCAGTACCGACAGGGCGCGTCATGAAAAACTGTTTTTT

D: TRBD1
J: TRBJ1-2
size: .
V: TRBV30
CDR3: CAWSGQGVRKGYTF
DNA: TGTGCCTGGAGTGGACAGGGCGTAAGAAAGGGCTACACCTTC